This note documents a single TCR beta chain sequence. The specificity of this receptor is unknown. One base away there is no much larger clone; base qualities are not given. This specimen's time point label, interpreted: progressive disease on ibrutinib. Roughly 1.8 micrograms of genomic DNA were extracted from cryopreserved PBMCs for TCR beta library preparation. Longitudinal blood samples from CLL patients on ibrutinib monotherapy underwent high-throughput TCR beta sequencing. Patients were enrolled in a phase 2 open-label single-center ibrutinib monotherapy trial. The data originate from a study of cytotoxic CD8 clonotypes in ibrutinib-treated CLL (dated by TCRdb to about 2021). As for the study more broadly: The cohort had about a dozen relapsed/refractory and about 15 treatment-naive patients; approximately 17 were IGHV unmutated. Partial responses were observed in 24 patients and complete responses in 2; after a median follow-up of 68 months, remission was maintained in approximately 14 patients and progression was observed in roughly twelve. Response samples were taken after a median of approximately 12 months on treatment, ranging from about 6 to 40 months. On average, each sample had roughly 250,000 productive templates and about 89,000 productive rearrangements. Of the 86 people in the trial, approximately 24 had longitudinal samples available. Cryopreserved peripheral blood mononuclear cells were obtained prior to treatment, at the time of response, and at either disease progression or sustained remission. Every remission and progressive disease sample was obtained while ibrutinib was still being received by the patients.

The goal of deep resolution MiSeq sequencing was a depth between 1 in 1 million and 1 in 200,000 T cells, and coverage averaged 10x per clonotype. The immunoSEQ hsTCRB Kit was used to generate TCR beta libraries. Per the source publication's procedure: Data were analyzed with ImmunoSEQ Data Assistant and ImmunoSEQ Analyzer, with V, D and J genes assigned per IMGT definitions. Clonality, which ranges from 0 to 1, was calculated as one minus the normalized Shannon entropy of productive rearrangement frequencies. Public clonotype analysis was restricted to overrepresented clonotypes comprising at least 0.05% of each patient's repertoire. Repertoires from thirteen age-matched healthy donors in immuneACCESS were used as clonality controls. Entries here come from immuneACCESS through TCRdb and include only in-frame sequences with V and J called. Some clones fail to appear in such tables; in the studies checked, an unresolved V gene covers under half of the shortfall, and the cause of the remainder is unknown. Clone size and the V and J calls come from that table; the DNA yielded D and trimming. The sample profile shows about 300,000 clones; more than 70% of them were found once. The biggest ten clones account for roughly 5% of the sample.

The germline V gene provides CDR1 SGHRS and CDR2 YFSETQ. V is pared back by 2 bases and J by 2 bases, with 15 bases lying between the germline termini. From cysteine to phenylalanine, the CDR3 is 16 amino acids long. The retained sequence is limited to the CDR3, 48 bases, with the frame set at the first base. On the study overall, not on this receptor specifically: At baseline, clonality was higher than in age-matched healthy donors and showed a strong correlation with circulating CD8+ T-cell counts. Clonality increased at ibrutinib response, stayed stable in sustained remission, and fell back toward baseline at progression. Public clonotypes were rare and either shrank or stayed stable during treatment, and the rise in clonality at ibrutinib response reflected expansion of private clonotypes. Sustained-remission and progressing patients did not have matched sampling times, and lymph node repertoires were not examined.

Sequencing used PBMCs, obtained at disease progression, from a patient treated with ibrutinib. The chain uses TRBV5-1 and TRBJ2-3, with the D gene not confidently named. This sequence was found in a human donor with chronic lymphocytic leukemia. The CDR3 is CASSLRAAPPTDTQYF. The nucleotide sequence is TGCGCCAGCAGCTTACGAGCAGCCCCCCCCACAGATACGCAGTATTTT.